This T cell receptor (beta chain) emerged from a study of blood T cell repertoires in COVID-19. Study-wide context: The United States, Italy and Spain supplied acute and convalescent COVID-19 samples. T cells, B-cell-depleted T cells, or PBMCs supplied cDNA or gDNA.

As originally analysed: Researchers report that nucleated cell counts were estimated from reference gene primer amplification. Assay used: immunoSEQ multiplex PCR; TCRdb lists only in-frame clones, some missing. That table is the source of V, J and clone size, and D and trimming were worked out from the DNA. The sample shows tens of thousands of clones, about 91% of them seen only once. The CDR3 is 18 amino acids. This clone was counted between two and nine times. The sample was peripheral blood. The TCR comes from a man between 60 and 75 years old with active COVID-19. The rearrangement joins TRBV12-1 to TRBJ1-6; no DNA check was done on the table's D call, TRBD1. TRBV12-1 is assigned pseudogene status. CDR3 in DNA: TGTGCCAGCAGCTTTGATGCGGGACAGACTCCGCGGGGTTCACCCCTCCACTTT. It is translated as CASSFDAGQTPRGSPLHF.